One and the same sample provided the 21 T cell receptor beta chains below, sequenced in a study of cytomegalovirus exposure and HLA in healthy donors. The PCR had 60 Vbeta and 13 Jbeta primers. Clones were read by immunoSEQ multiplex PCR, and TCRdb kept only the in-frame ones, dropping some. The top ten hold 0.2% to 0.3% of the sample, which has roughly 180,000 clones, 84% seen once. Material: PBMCs. Receptors originate from a boy aged 5 to 17 in good health and CMV-seronegative.

A single count supports this clone. The chain has TRBV7-2 and TRBJ2-5; D is undetermined. CDR3 length equals 15 residues. The germline V gene encodes CDR1 SGHTA and CDR2 FQGNSA. V dropped 0 bases and J dropped 1 base, with 9 bases sitting between them. CDR3 in DNA: TGTGCCAGCAGCTTAGCGGCTGCTCTCCAAGAGACCCAGTACTTC. This gives the protein CASSLAAALQETQYF.

The chain uses TRBV27 and TRBJ2-1; perhaps TRBD2 as D (5 bases). The CDR3 sequence is 15 residues long. CDR1 is MNHEY, CDR2 SMNVEV, per germline (reference sequence). Trimming took off 3 bases at V and 2 bases at J, with 11 bases between the two ends. CDR3 nucleotides: TGTGCCAGCAGTTTTAGGGCCGGGACCTACAATGAGCAGTTCTTC. Residues: CASSFRAGTYNEQFF.

The chain combines TRBV5-4 with TRBJ2-6, with 8 positions matching TRBD1. J gave up 1 base and V 0 bases, and 6 bases lay outside the gene matches. The CDR3 consists of 18 residues. Germline V gene lookup returns CDR1 SGHNT and CDR2 YYREEE (reference sequence). This chain's CDR3 is CASSLDSGGASGANVLTF. In DNA, the CDR3 is TGTGCCAGCAGCTTGGATTCAGGGGGCGCATCTGGGGCCAACGTCCTGACTTTC. Drawing the rest from reference TRBV5-4 and TRBJ2-6, the complete variable domain is ETGVTQSPTHLIKTRGQQVTLRCSSQSGHNTVSWYQQALGQGPQFIFQYYREEENGRGNFPPRFSGLQFPNYSSELNVNALELDDSALYLCASSLDSGGASGANVLTFGAGSRLTVL.

As DNA, the CDR3 is TGTGCCAGCAGCGTAGAGGGCAGGGAGGTAGAGACCCAGTACTTC. Amino acids: CASSVEGREVETQYF. This chain uses TRBV9 with TRBJ2-5; D possibly corresponds to TRBD2 (6 bases). There are 15 residues in the CDR3. In germline, CDR1 is SGDLS, CDR2 YYNGEE. V lost 0 bases to trimming and J lost 4 bases, with 13 bases between them.

V and J are TRBV5-4 and TRBJ2-5; 12 bases match TRBD2. The CDR3 extends over 15 amino acids. Germline values: CDR1 SGHNT, CDR2 YYREEE (reference sequence). The trim removed 2 bases at V and 2 bases at J, leaving 1 base unmatched. In DNA, the CDR3 is TGTGCCAGCAGCTTAGGACTAGCGGGGCAAGAGACCCAGTACTTC. Amino acid sequence: CASSLGLAGQETQYF.

The chain recombines TRBV5-8 with TRBJ2-7; D is possibly TRBD2 (5 bases). Looked up from germline, CDR1 is SGHTS and CDR2 is YDEGEE. Trimming removed 7 bases from V and 0 bases from J, with 23 bases in between. This CDR3 comprises 17 residues. The CDR3, as DNA: TGTGCCAGCCCCCGCGCATGGGCGGACTCAACCTCCTACGAGCAGTACTTC. Its translation: CASPRAWADSTSYEQYF.

The V and J genes are TRBV19 and TRBJ1-2, with D hard to call. The CDR3 runs 15 residues. The germline CDR1 and CDR2 sequences are LNHDA and SQIVND (reference sequence). With 5 bases removed from V and 2 bases from J, the gap between germline ends came to 15 bases. The chain's CDR3 is CASSLMTMANYGYTF. In nucleotides, the CDR3 is TGTGCCAGTAGTTTGATGACAATGGCGAACTATGGCTACACCTTC.

This clone was seen a few times. The chain couples TRBV15 to TRBJ2-1, with a tentative D call TRBD2 (5 bases). V dropped 1 base and J dropped 6 bases, with 7 bases sitting between them. Per germline, CDR1 LNHNV and CDR2 YYDKDF (reference sequence). The CDR3 is 13 residues long. The CDR3 spells CATSRAGINEQFF. In DNA form, the CDR3 reads TGTGCCACCAGCAGAGCGGGGATCAATGAGCAGTTCTTC. Filled out from reference TRBV15 and TRBJ2-1, the complete variable domain reads DAMVIQNPRYQVTQFGKPVTLSCSQTLNHNVMYWYQQKSSQAPKLLFHYYDKDFNNEADTPDNFQSRRPNTSFCFLDIRSPGLGDTAMYLCATSRAGINEQFFGPGTRLTVL.

J is TRBJ1-1 and V is TRBV7-2; no firm D call. V dropped 4 bases and J dropped 4 bases, with 10 bases sitting between them. Germline V gives CDR1 SGHTA, CDR2 FQGNSA. The CDR3 loop spans 13 amino acids. The DNA for the CDR3 is TGTGCCAGCAGCTCAACAGCTACCACTGAAGCTTTCTTT. As protein: CASSSTATTEAFF.

The chain employs TRBV7-2 and TRBJ2-5, with a weak D call TRBD2 (6 bases). CDR3 size: 15 residues. CDR1 is SGHTA, CDR2 FQGNSA, per germline. Trimming removed 7 bases at V and 2 bases at J, with 17 bases between. CDR3 in amino acids: CASKQQRAGQETQYF. The CDR3, as DNA: TGTGCCAGCAAACAACAGCGGGCAGGACAAGAGACCCAGTACTTC.

This clone turned up a few times. The rearrangement uses TRBV30 and TRBJ2-3; 7 nucleotides match TRBD1. The CDR3 sequence is 13 residues long. J was trimmed by 4 bases and V by 0 bases; bases with no gene match: 1. Germline CDR1 reads GTSNPN; CDR2 reads SVGIG (reference sequence). The CDR3 DNA sequence: TGTGCCTGGAGTGTAAGGGGGCCAGATACGCAGTATTTT. Its protein product is CAWSVRGPDTQYF.

The chain joins TRBV11-2 to TRBJ2-4; no clear D gene. This CDR3 is 14 amino acids long. The germline CDR1 and CDR2 sequences are SGHAT and FQNNGV. The V gene lost 5 bases and the J gene lost 8 bases, with 16 bases spanning the gap. CDR3 bases: TGTGCCAGCAGCAACCGACGTATAGGAGACATTCAGTACTTC. Translation gives CASSNRRIGDIQYF.

The chain employs TRBV30 and TRBJ1-5, with a weak D call TRBD1 (5 bases). The germline V gene encodes CDR1 GTSNPN and CDR2 SVGIG (reference sequence). Deletions cut 1 base from V and 13 bases from J, with 11 bases between. The CDR3 contains 11 residues. CDR3 in amino acids: CAWSAGHSQHF. CDR3 nucleotide sequence: TGTGCCTGGAGTGCTGGACACTCGCAGCATTTT.

This clone was detected only once. The chain is built from TRBV6-4 and TRBJ1-1; perhaps TRBD1 as D (5 bases). The germline CDR1 and CDR2 sequences are MRHNA and SNTAGT. Trimming stripped 4 bases from V and 1 base from J, with 7 bases between. The CDR3 is made up of 13 amino acids. CDR3 in amino acids: CASSGGRNTEAFF. The CDR3, as DNA: TGTGCCAGCAGTGGGGGCAGGAACACTGAAGCTTTCTTT.

V gene TRBV6-1 combines with J gene TRBJ1-1; 7 positions match TRBD1. CDR1 MNHNS and CDR2 SASEGT come from the germline V gene. V shed 6 bases, J shed 2 bases, and the junction held 9 bases outside the gene matches. This CDR3 has 15 residues. The CDR3 DNA follows: TGTGCCAGCAGCGGTGCCGGGACAGCTAACACTGAAGCTTTCTTT. This codes for CASSGAGTANTEAFF.

The chain joins TRBV21-1 to TRBJ2-4; the D call of TRBD1 is as the table states it, not checked on the DNA. TRBV21-1 is marked as a pseudogene. This CDR3 spans 18 amino acids. In DNA form, the CDR3 reads TGTGCCAGCAGCAAACCGCGCCAGGTCAGGTTGTCCAAAAACATTCAGTACTTC. Protein: CASSKPRQVRLSKNIQYF.

This chain connects TRBV6-1 to TRBJ2-7; a weak D match, TRBD2 (5 bases). Trimming left V 4 bases short and J 3 bases short, with 25 bases between. CDR1 and CDR2 from the germline V gene are MNHNS and SASEGT. This CDR3 spans 18 amino acids. As DNA, the CDR3 is TGTGCCAGCAGTGGACCCGCCGGGGATCGGGGTGGGATCTACGAGCAGTACTTC. Translating it yields CASSGPAGDRGGIYEQYF.

The chain uses TRBV28 and TRBJ2-3; 8 bases fit TRBD1. The CDR3 runs to 14 residues. Looked up from germline, CDR1 is MDHEN and CDR2 is SYDVKM. V was pared by 5 bases and J by 5 bases, with 6 bases of the junction left unmatched. The CDR3 DNA is TGTGCCAGCAGTCCCTACAGGGGGGAAGATACGCAGTATTTT. It codes for CASSPYRGEDTQYF.

The J gene is TRBJ2-1, the V gene TRBV7-2, with 7 nucleotides matching TRBD1. The CDR3 is 15 amino acids. V shed 5 bases and J 3 bases; nucleotides not matched to a gene: 7. Per the germline V gene, CDR1 is SGHTA and CDR2 is FQGNSA. The CDR3 DNA sequence: TGTGCCAGCAGCGGACAGGAGAACCTCTACAATGAGCAGTTCTTC. This sequence encodes CASSGQENLYNEQFF.

V is TRBV28 and J is TRBJ2-2, with 10 nucleotides matching TRBD1. The CDR3 extends over 16 amino acids. Per germline, CDR1 MDHEN and CDR2 SYDVKM. V lost 7 bases to trimming and J lost 7 bases; unmatched junction nucleotides: 12. The CDR3 DNA follows: TGTGCCAGCAATTATCAGGACAGGGGGACCGTCGGGGAGCTGTTTTTT. It is translated as CASNYQDRGTVGELFF.

The chain couples TRBV4-2 to TRBJ2-1; D is ambiguous. CDR1 and CDR2 (germline): LGHNA, YNFKEQ. The CDR3 has 16 residues. Trimming stripped 1 base from V and 4 bases from J, with 14 bases between. In DNA form, the CDR3 reads TGTGCCAGCAGCCAAGTCCAAGCCGCCGCTTACAATGAGCAGTTCTTC. This codes for CASSQVQAAAYNEQFF.